These T cell receptor beta chains were read from a single sample in a study of control samples from healthy donors and cancer patients. Only in-frame clones appear in the TCRdb table, and some are missing; sequencing was by immunoSEQ multiplex PCR. The table shows 100,000 or so clones, with approximately 90% occurring only once. The sequenced material came from blood. These receptors came from a man aged 25-45 years in good health. Both conserved end residues are part of each CDR3. The order of the fields is J gene, clone size, V gene, D gene, CDR3 protein, CDR3 DNA. The D gene is left open where the match is weak. A clone size is listed for some rows: how often the clone was seen (once, few, many), or a class if it is expanded.

j_gene: TRBJ2-3; abundance: NA; v_gene: TRBV6-4; d_gene: NA; CDR3aa: CASSDIAGPVGTQYF; CDR3nt: TGTGCCAGCAGTGACATAGCCGGCCCCGTAGGGACGCAGTATTTT
j_gene: TRBJ2-4; abundance: once; v_gene: TRBV9; d_gene: TRBD1; CDR3aa: CASSAGTVDIQYF; CDR3nt: TGTGCCAGCAGCGCCGGGACAGTAGACATTCAGTACTTC
j_gene: TRBJ1-1; abundance: NA; v_gene: TRBV4-1; d_gene: NA; CDR3aa: CASENGGGGTEAFF; CDR3nt: TGCGCCAGCGAGAACGGAGGTGGGGGCACTGAAGCTTTCTTT
j_gene: TRBJ1-5; abundance: NA; v_gene: TRBV7-8; d_gene: NA; CDR3aa: CASRPGTNSNQPQHF; CDR3nt: TGTGCCAGCAGGCCCGGGACAAATAGCAATCAGCCCCAGCATTTT
j_gene: TRBJ2-1; abundance: NA; v_gene: TRBV9; d_gene: TRBD2; CDR3aa: CASSTTTRALAGGGGNEQFF; CDR3nt: TGTGCCAGCAGCACCACTACACGAGCTTTAGCGGGAGGTGGGGGTAATGAGCAGTTCTTC
j_gene: TRBJ1-3; abundance: NA; v_gene: TRBV25-1; d_gene: NA; CDR3aa: CASSDDGWEAPGNTIYF; CDR3nt: TGTGCCAGCAGTGATGACGGTTGGGAGGCCCCTGGAAACACCATATATTTT
j_gene: TRBJ2-1; abundance: NA; v_gene: TRBV7-2; d_gene: TRBD2; CDR3aa: CASSSKSSGRANEQFF; CDR3nt: TGTGCCAGCAGCTCGAAGTCTAGCGGGAGGGCCAATGAGCAGTTCTTC
j_gene: TRBJ2-5; abundance: NA; v_gene: TRBV13; d_gene: NA; CDR3aa: CASSQRGWETQYF; CDR3nt: TGTGCCAGCAGCCAAAGGGGTTGGGAGACCCAGTACTTC
j_gene: TRBJ1-4; abundance: NA; v_gene: TRBV5-8; d_gene: TRBD1; CDR3aa: CASSLPGGAGGEKLFF; CDR3nt: TGTGCCAGCAGCTTGCCAGGGGGCGCAGGGGGTGAAAAACTGTTTTTT
j_gene: TRBJ1-5; abundance: once; v_gene: TRBV4-1; d_gene: NA; CDR3aa: CASSPRERGQPQHF; CDR3nt: TGCGCCAGCAGCCCCCGGGAGAGGGGACAGCCCCAGCATTTT
j_gene: TRBJ1-3; abundance: NA; v_gene: TRBV6-6; d_gene: NA; CDR3aa: CASSHTEGNTIYF; CDR3nt: TGTGCCAGCAGTCACACTGAGGGAAACACCATATATTTT
j_gene: TRBJ2-2; abundance: NA; v_gene: TRBV20-1; d_gene: TRBD2; CDR3aa: CSASVSGRANTGELFF; CDR3nt: TGCAGTGCTAGTGTTAGCGGGCGCGCGAACACCGGGGAGCTGTTTTTT
j_gene: TRBJ2-3; abundance: NA; v_gene: TRBV19; d_gene: TRBD2; CDR3aa: CASRTSGGLQRYF; CDR3nt: TGTGCCAGTCGGACTAGCGGGGGGCTCCAGCGGTATTTT
j_gene: TRBJ2-3; abundance: NA; v_gene: TRBV3-1/TRBV3-2; d_gene: TRBD2; CDR3aa: CASSQPSLAGVTDTQYF; CDR3nt: TGTGCCAGCAGCCAGCCCTCCTTAGCGGGAGTCACAGATACGCAGTATTTT
j_gene: TRBJ2-2; abundance: NA; v_gene: TRBV29-1; d_gene: NA; CDR3aa: CSVYGLRTAGELFF; CDR3nt: TGCAGCGTTTACGGACTGAGGACCGCCGGGGAGCTGTTTTTT
j_gene: TRBJ2-2; abundance: NA; v_gene: TRBV5-1; d_gene: NA; CDR3aa: CASSLASPGELFF; CDR3nt: TGCGCCAGCAGCTTGGCCAGCCCCGGGGAGCTGTTTTTT
j_gene: TRBJ1-5; abundance: NA; v_gene: TRBV5-6; d_gene: TRBD1; CDR3aa: CASSFGTGQVNQPQHF; CDR3nt: TGTGCCAGCAGCTTTGGGACGGGACAGGTAAATCAGCCCCAGCATTTT
j_gene: TRBJ1-4; abundance: many; v_gene: TRBV6-2/TRBV6-3; d_gene: TRBD1; CDR3aa: CASSYGTGSEKLFF; CDR3nt: TGTGCCAGCAGTTATGGGACAGGGAGTGAAAAACTGTTTTTT
j_gene: TRBJ2-6; abundance: NA; v_gene: TRBV5-1; d_gene: NA; CDR3aa: CASSLVPSGANVLTF; CDR3nt: TGCGCCAGCAGCTTGGTTCCCTCTGGGGCCAACGTCCTGACTTTC
j_gene: TRBJ1-2; abundance: NA; v_gene: TRBV3-1/TRBV3-2; d_gene: NA; CDR3aa: CASSQERYGGQRSRHGYTF; CDR3nt: TGTGCCAGCAGCCAAGAACGATACGGCGGACAGCGAAGTAGGCATGGCTACACCTTC
j_gene: TRBJ1-1; abundance: NA; v_gene: TRBV6-1; d_gene: NA; CDR3aa: CASSELIGDTEAFF; CDR3nt: TGTGCCAGCAGTGAATTGATCGGCGACACTGAAGCTTTCTTT
j_gene: TRBJ2-6; abundance: NA; v_gene: TRBV3-1/TRBV3-2; d_gene: NA; CDR3aa: CASSPPSSSGANVLTF; CDR3nt: TGTGCCAGCAGCCCCCCATCCAGCTCTGGGGCCAACGTCCTGACTTTC
j_gene: TRBJ1-1; abundance: NA; v_gene: TRBV5-1; d_gene: TRBD1; CDR3aa: CASSPDPGTGSEAFF; CDR3nt: TGCGCCAGCAGTCCAGACCCCGGGACAGGGTCTGAAGCTTTCTTT
j_gene: TRBJ2-5; abundance: NA; v_gene: TRBV7-2; d_gene: TRBD1; CDR3aa: CASSPRPQGAAETQYF; CDR3nt: TGTGCCAGCAGCCCTAGGCCCCAGGGGGCCGCAGAGACCCAGTACTTC
j_gene: TRBJ2-5; abundance: NA; v_gene: TRBV11-2; d_gene: TRBD2; CDR3aa: CASSLGILAGAQETQYF; CDR3nt: TGTGCCAGCAGCTTAGGAATACTAGCGGGGGCCCAAGAGACCCAGTACTTC
j_gene: TRBJ1-1; abundance: NA; v_gene: TRBV5-6; d_gene: NA; CDR3aa: CASSFIGTEAFF; CDR3nt: TGTGCCAGCAGCTTCATCGGAACTGAAGCTTTCTTT
j_gene: TRBJ2-4; abundance: NA; v_gene: TRBV9; d_gene: TRBD1; CDR3aa: CASNRGLENIQYF; CDR3nt: TGTGCCAGCAACAGGGGGCTCGAAAACATTCAGTACTTC
j_gene: TRBJ2-1; abundance: NA; v_gene: TRBV4-3; d_gene: NA; CDR3aa: CASSQVKGGNEQFF; CDR3nt: TGCGCCAGCAGCCAAGTTAAGGGGGGCAATGAGCAGTTCTTC
j_gene: TRBJ2-7; abundance: NA; v_gene: TRBV14; d_gene: NA; CDR3aa: CASSQSFHSYEQYF; CDR3nt: TGTGCCAGCAGCCAATCCTTTCACTCCTACGAGCAGTACTTC
j_gene: TRBJ1-3; abundance: NA; v_gene: TRBV29-1; d_gene: NA; CDR3aa: CSALQGPSGNTIYF; CDR3nt: TGCAGCGCCCTGCAGGGCCCCTCTGGAAACACCATATATTTT
j_gene: TRBJ2-7; abundance: NA; v_gene: TRBV5-1; d_gene: NA; CDR3aa: CASSFGLGPSYEQYF; CDR3nt: TGCGCCAGCAGCTTCGGGTTGGGACCCAGCTACGAGCAGTACTTC
j_gene: TRBJ2-1; abundance: NA; v_gene: TRBV4-2; d_gene: NA; CDR3aa: CASSQEPQRSSYNEQFF; CDR3nt: TGTGCCAGCAGCCAAGAACCCCAGAGGAGCTCCTACAATGAGCAGTTCTTC
j_gene: TRBJ2-5; abundance: NA; v_gene: TRBV5-4; d_gene: TRBD1; CDR3aa: CASSRDSTIPKETQYF; CDR3nt: TGTGCCAGCAGTCGGGACAGCACCATTCCTAAAGAGACCCAGTACTTC
j_gene: TRBJ1-1; abundance: once; v_gene: TRBV2; d_gene: NA; CDR3aa: CASSERRSGGTEAFF; CDR3nt: TGTGCCAGCAGTGAAAGAAGATCGGGGGGTACTGAAGCTTTCTTT